At least ten counts were recorded for the clone carrying this TCR beta chain. Its specificity is not known. Germline CDR1 is SGHTA and CDR2 is FQGTGA. Unmatched junction bases numbered 6, after V lost 5 bases and J lost 8 bases. There are 13 residues in the CDR3. This entry is derived from a study of T cells in Graves' hyperthyroidism and ophthalmopathy. Not enrolled were patients with uncontrolled infection, other autoimmune disease, pregnancy or lactation. The source material, RNA transcripts, was used to amplify TCR beta CDR3 regions. A set of HTBI primers served as the primers for a first-round RT-PCR of the TCR CDR3. TCRdb itself ran the multiplex PCR reads through MiXCR, one entry per CDR3 protein. Found here are about 500,000 distinct CDR3 sequences, roughly 45% of them singletons; the top ten hold about 40%. Study findings and constraints: Stable hyperthyroidism and ophthalmopathy were separated using 13 V-J signatures. The model anticipated ophthalmopathy a median about 6.5 months pre-onset.

This receptor was taken from an adult woman with Graves' disease, either hyperthyroidism or ophthalmopathy (not recorded which). Sequencing was done on a sample of peripheral blood or thyroid tissue (not recorded which). V usage is TRBV7-3 and J usage is TRBJ1-2; 9 nucleotides line up with TRBD1. In DNA form, the CDR3 reads TGTGCCAGCAGCCGAGGACAGGGGAAGGGCTACACCTTC. Amino acid sequence: CASSRGQGKGYTF.